This T cell receptor (beta chain) came from a study of response to subunit inactivated influenza vaccine. Broader study findings: The authors offered the suggestion that each seasonal influenza vaccination recruits few new T cells.

CDR3 length: 15 amino acids. Trimming cost V 7 bases and J 1 base, with 17 bases left between them. CDR1 SQVTM and CDR2 ANQGSEA come from the germline V gene. This clonotype showed up just a few times. Its specificity is not known. TCRdb reanalysed the RT-PCR reads using MiXCR and keeps one entry per CDR3 protein. The sample lists fewer than 600,000 distinct CDR3 sequences, approximately 6.9% occurring once. The clonotype was recovered from a man aged 50-75 years who received an inactivated influenza vaccine. The sample was PBMCs from blood, taken around 25 months after vaccination. The J gene is TRBJ2-1, the V gene TRBV29-1, with D perhaps given as TRBD1 or TRBD2 (5 bases each). The CDR3 region is CSAEGGAKSYNEQFF. The CDR3 DNA follows: TGCAGCGCCGAGGGTGGGGCGAAGTCCTACAATGAGCAGTTCTTC.